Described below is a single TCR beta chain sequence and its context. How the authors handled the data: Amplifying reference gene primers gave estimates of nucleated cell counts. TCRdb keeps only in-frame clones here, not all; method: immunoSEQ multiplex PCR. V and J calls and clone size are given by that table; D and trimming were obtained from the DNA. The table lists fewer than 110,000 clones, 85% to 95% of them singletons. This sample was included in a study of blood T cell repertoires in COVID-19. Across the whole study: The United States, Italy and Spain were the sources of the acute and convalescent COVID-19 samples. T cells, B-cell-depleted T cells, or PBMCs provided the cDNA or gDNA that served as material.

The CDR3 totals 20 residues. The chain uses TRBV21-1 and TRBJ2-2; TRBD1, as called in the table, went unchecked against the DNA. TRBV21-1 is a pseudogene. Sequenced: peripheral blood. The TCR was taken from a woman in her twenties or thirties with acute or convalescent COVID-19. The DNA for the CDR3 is TGTGCCAGCAGCAAACCCAAGGCGGGCACGGGGACAGGGAACACCGGGGAGCTGTTTTTT. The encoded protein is CASSKPKAGTGTGNTGELFF.